A single sample gave rise to the 10 T cell receptor beta chains below, sequenced in a study of low-dose radiotherapy and immunotherapy resistance in tumors. TRAV- and TRBV-specific primers primed first-strand cDNA, covering alpha and beta chains. Using a constant-region primer together with a V-primer adapter, TCRs were subjected to roughly 18 PCR cycles of amplification. TCRdb fed the reads into MiXCR, producing one record per CDR3 protein. The sample lists over 9,000 distinct CDR3 sequences, roughly 42% seen once, with 5% to 7% in the top ten. The receptor set was obtained from a human donor with advanced metastatic prostate, ovarian, gallbladder or colorectal cancer (not recorded which). This table probably holds off-target reads from a library built for another chain.

The genes are TRBV15 and TRBJ2-7, with no clear D. Germline CDR1 reads LNHNV; CDR2 reads YYDKDF (reference sequence). Trimming took off 5 bases at V and 3 bases at J, with 11 bases between the two ends. CDR3 length: 13 residues. CDR3 region: CATSLRSYYEQYF. CDR3 nucleotide sequence: TGTGCCACCAGCCTCAGGAGCTACTACGAGCAGTACTTC.

This rearrangement joins TRBV6-2 or TRBV6-3 to TRBJ2-1; 7 nucleotides agree with TRBD2. CDR1 MNHEY and CDR2 SVGEGT come from the germline V gene. The CDR3 contains 15 residues. The ends lost 5 bases at V and 4 bases at J; junction bases unmatched: 8. DNA of the CDR3: TGTGCCAGCAGTGAGGAGAGCGGGGCGTACAATGAGCAGTTCTTC. Its protein product is CASSEESGAYNEQFF.

This chain uses TRBV7-2 with TRBJ2-1; tentatively, D is TRBD2 (5 bases). This CDR3 region has 14 residues. Germline CDR1 and CDR2: SGHTA and FQGNSA. Trimming took off 2 bases at V and 7 bases at J, with 12 bases between the two ends. The CDR3 spells CASSLRLAGNEQFF. The CDR3, as DNA: TGTGCCAGCAGCTTACGTCTAGCTGGTAATGAGCAGTTCTTC.

The chain carries TRBV19 and TRBJ1-1, with TRBD1 identical over 7 bases. The germline gives CDR1 LNHDA, CDR2 SQIVND (reference sequence). Losses at the gene ends were 0 bases for V and 0 bases for J; bases not matched to a gene: 10. The CDR3 sequence is 18 residues long. In DNA, the CDR3 is TGTGCCAGTAGTATAGATAGGAGGAGGGACAGCATGAACACTGAAGCTTTCTTT. This sequence encodes CASSIDRRRDSMNTEAFF.

This chain uses TRBV20-1 with TRBJ1-2, with D possibly TRBD1 on 5 matching bases. V was clipped by 1 base and J by 7 bases, with 10 bases between them. The germline V gene encodes CDR1 DFQATT and CDR2 SNEGSKA (reference sequence). CDR3 length equals 12 residues. CDR3 nucleotide sequence: TGCAGTGCTAGAGCAGGGTTCTTTGGCTACACCTTC. It encodes CSARAGFFGYTF.

This clonotype is labeled as medium-sized. The CDR3: CASSEVEGGYGNEQFF. The CDR3 DNA follows: TGTGCCAGCAGTGAAGTCGAGGGAGGGTACGGGAATGAGCAGTTCTTC. This rearrangement joins TRBV6-1 to TRBJ2-1; 7 nucleotides agree with TRBD2. Trimming at V came to 1 base and at J to 7 bases, leaving 10 bases not matched to a gene. There are 16 residues in the CDR3. CDR1 is MNHNS and CDR2 is SASEGT in the germline V gene.

The chain joins TRBV29-1 to TRBJ2-2; a possible D gene is TRBD1 (6 bases). Trimming took 5 bases from V and 4 from J, leaving 11 bases between them. Germline V gene data show CDR1 as SQVTM and CDR2 as ANQGSEA. The CDR3 has 13 residues. In nucleotides, the CDR3 is TGCAGCGTTTCTGGGGGCGGCACCGGGGAGCTGTTTTTT. Its translation: CSVSGGGTGELFF.

This clonotype has more than one count but fewer than ten. The chain recombines TRBV10-3 with TRBJ2-2; D is unclear. The germline gives CDR1 ENHRY, CDR2 SYGVKD. The V end lost 3 bases, the J end lost 6 bases, and 14 bases lay between the germline ends. CDR3 length equals 15 residues. Written as DNA, the CDR3 is TGTGCCATCAGTGATCCCGGGTCTGGTCCCGGGGAGCTGTTTTTT. It codes for CAISDPGSGPGELFF.

This clonotype came up a few times. The J gene is TRBJ1-5, the V gene TRBV19; no firm D call. Germline V gene sequence: CDR1 LNHDA, CDR2 SQIVND (reference sequence). The length of the CDR3 is 15 residues. Between the trimmed V and J ends, which lost 5 bases and 1 base, there was a span of 12 bases. CDR3 nucleotide sequence: TGTGCCAGTAGTGACGGGTCTATGAGCAATCAGCCCCAGCATTTT. This codes for CASSDGSMSNQPQHF.

This chain uses TRBV7-9 with TRBJ2-1; no clear D. CDR3 size: 15 residues. The germline V gene has CDR1 SEHNR and CDR2 FQNEAQ (reference sequence). The V end lost 5 bases, the J end lost 3 bases, and 14 bases lay between the germline ends. The CDR3 DNA reads TGTGCCAGCAGCGCCTCCGGGTCCATCTACAATGAGCAGTTCTTC. Encoded protein: CASSASGSIYNEQFF. The full variable domain, rest sourced from reference TRBV7-9 and TRBJ2-1, is DTGVSQNPRHKITKRGQNVTFRCDPISEHNRLYWYRQTLGQGPEFLTYFQNEAQLEKSRLLSDRFSAERPKGSFSTLEIQRTEQGDSAMYLCASSASGSIYNEQFFGPGTRLTVL.